A single sample is the source of the 29 T cell receptor beta chains below, sequenced in a study of T-cell reconstitution after alpha-beta-depleted transplantation in children. Unique molecular identifiers were incorporated during preparation of the TCRbeta library. TCRdb re-analysed the PCR reads in MiXCR, keeping a single row per CDR3 protein. The sample lists 550,000 to 600,000 distinct CDR3 sequences; approximately 22% were seen once. Sequenced here: PBMCs, mostly from graft donor cells, sampled 360 days after TCRalphabeta/CD19-depleted stem cell transplant. The receptors derive from a boy under two years old who had a stem cell transplant for acute myeloid leukemia, so the T cells may come from the graft donor.

The J gene is TRBJ1-1, the V gene TRBV15; D gene uncertain. This CDR3 comprises 15 residues. In germline, CDR1 is LNHNV, CDR2 YYDKDF (reference sequence). The V and J ends lost 0 bases and 0 bases respectively, with 8 bases between them. Here the CDR3 DNA reads TGTGCCACCAGCAGAGATGGTCTTATGAACACTGAAGCTTTCTTT. It encodes CATSRDGLMNTEAFF.

The V and J genes are TRBV6-1 and TRBJ1-3, with 8 bases matching TRBD1. Germline V CDR1 and CDR2: MNHNS, SASEGT. The CDR3 has 13 amino acids. V shed 8 bases, J shed 3 bases, and the junction held 3 bases outside the gene matches. The CDR3 DNA reads TGTGCCAGCTCGGGGACAGGTGGAAACACCATATATTTT. This encodes CASSGTGGNTIYF.

The rearrangement uses TRBV7-9 and TRBJ1-5; D remains unclear. The V gene's germline CDR1 is SEHNR and CDR2 FQNEAQ (reference sequence). V was cut by 1 base and J by 4 bases, with 11 bases left in between. The CDR3 runs to 15 residues. The DNA for the CDR3 is TGTGCCAGCAGCTTAGACGGTTCCCTAAATCAGCCCCAGCATTTT. Protein: CASSLDGSLNQPQHF.

The rearrangement joins TRBV7-6 to TRBJ2-3; 7 bases line up with TRBD1. The CDR3 covers 12 residues. Trimming at V came to 8 bases and at J to 4 bases, leaving 3 bases not matched to a gene. CDR1 is SGHVS, CDR2 FNYEAQ, per germline. This CDR3 reads CASRDSADTQYF. The DNA for the CDR3 is TGTGCCAGCCGGGACAGTGCAGATACGCAGTATTTT.

The chain has TRBV7-6 and TRBJ1-1; D ambiguous. Germline V gives CDR1 SGHVS, CDR2 FNYEAQ. With 5 bases removed from V and 0 bases from J, the gap between germline ends came to 7 bases. The CDR3 consists of 13 residues. The DNA of the CDR3 is TGTGCCAGCAGCCCGAACGTGAACACTGAAGCTTTCTTT. Protein: CASSPNVNTEAFF.

The chain uses TRBV29-1 and TRBJ1-1; D is unclear. Germline CDR1 and CDR2: SQVTM and ANQGSEA. CDR3 length: 14 residues. Trimming removed 6 bases from V and 1 base from J, with 15 bases in between. The CDR3 DNA reads TGCAGCGTAATTTATACCCGGGGGAACACTGAAGCTTTCTTT. This encodes CSVIYTRGNTEAFF.

The table lists this clonotype with a count of one. A read error is possible here, since a much larger clone lies one base away. This chain links TRBV5-1 with TRBJ2-1; D possibly corresponds to TRBD2 (5 bases). In germline, CDR1 is SGHRS, CDR2 YFSETQ. The CDR3 consists of 14 residues. CDR3 in DNA: TGCGCCCGCCCTAGCTGCAGCTCCTACAATAAGCAGTTCTTC. Protein product: CARPSCSSYNKQFF. Variable domain in full (rest from reference TRBV5-1 and TRBJ2-1): KAGVTQTPRYLIKTRGQQVTLSCSPISGHRSVSWYQQTPGQGLQFLFEYFSETQRNKGNFPGRFSGRQFSNSRSEMNVSTLELGDSALYLCARPSCSSYNKQFFGPGTRLTVL.

This clonotype was seen many times. The chain carries TRBV29-1 and TRBJ2-5, with D possibly being TRBD2 (5 bases). CDR3 length equals 13 residues. Germline loops: CDR1 SQVTM, CDR2 ANQGSEA. V lost 8 bases and J 1 base, leaving 14 bases between the germline ends. The CDR3 loop reads CSPLLRGQETQYF. The CDR3 nucleotides read TGCAGCCCCCTTTTACGGGGCCAAGAGACCCAGTACTTC.

This chain links TRBV4-2 with TRBJ2-1, with no clear D. Deletions cut 0 bases from V and 0 bases from J, with 9 bases between. The CDR3 is 16 residues long. In germline, CDR1 is LGHNA, CDR2 YNFKEQ. CDR3 region: CASSQDGVPSYNEQFF. The CDR3 bases are TGTGCCAGCAGCCAAGATGGTGTTCCCTCCTACAATGAGCAGTTCTTC.

The chain links TRBV20-1 to TRBJ1-1; 9 bases are shared with TRBD1. This CDR3 has 14 amino acids. V trimming: 3 bases; J trimming: 2 bases; junction bases outside the gene matches: 4. Looked up from germline, CDR1 is DFQATT and CDR2 is SNEGSKA (reference sequence). The CDR3 loop reads CSARETGGNTEAFF. The DNA for the CDR3 is TGCAGTGCTAGGGAGACAGGGGGAAACACTGAAGCTTTCTTT.

The J gene is TRBJ1-5, the V gene TRBV20-1, with D tentatively TRBD1 (5 bases). CDR1 and CDR2 from the germline V gene are DFQATT and SNEGSKA (reference sequence). This CDR3 region has 13 residues. Trimming removed 4 bases at V and 2 bases at J, with 9 bases between. For the CDR3, the DNA is TGCAGTGCTACTGACAGTGGCAATCAGCCCCAGCATTTT. Its protein is CSATDSGNQPQHF.

V is TRBV20-1 and J is TRBJ1-1; a possible D gene is TRBD1 (5 bases). With 0 bases removed from V and 6 bases from J, the gap between germline ends came to 8 bases. CDR1 is DFQATT and CDR2 is SNEGSKA in the germline V gene (reference sequence). The CDR3 covers 12 residues. The CDR3 spells CSARDWGAEAFF. The DNA of the CDR3 is TGCAGTGCTAGAGATTGGGGCGCTGAAGCTTTCTTT.

This clonotype was seen repeatedly, ten times or more. The chain has TRBV29-1 and TRBJ1-1; D is unresolved. V was shortened by 1 base and J by 0 bases, with 9 bases between the two germline ends. CDR1 and CDR2 (germline): SQVTM, ANQGSEA. There are 14 residues in the CDR3. The CDR3 reads CSVEGQSMNTEAFF. CDR3 coding DNA: TGCAGCGTTGAAGGGCAGAGCATGAACACTGAAGCTTTCTTT.

This clonotype came up a few times. This chain connects TRBV5-6 to TRBJ2-1; 7 positions match TRBD2. CDR3 length: 15 residues. Germline V gene sequence: CDR1 SGHDT, CDR2 YYEEEE. The V gene end was trimmed by 0 bases and the J gene end by 10 bases; junction bases not matched to a gene: 10. The CDR3 is CASSLGVAGPIEQFF. For the CDR3, the DNA is TGTGCCAGCAGCTTGGGGGTAGCGGGCCCAATAGAGCAGTTCTTC. Full variable domain (remainder filled in from reference TRBV5-6 and TRBJ2-1): DAGVTQSPTHLIKTRGQQVTLRCSPKSGHDTVSWYQQALGQGPQFIFQYYEEEERQRGNFPDRFSGHQFPNYSSELNVNALLLGDSALYLCASSLGVAGPIEQFFGPGTRLTVL.

This clonotype was detected only a few times. Germline is not matched at one junction end, which may reflect a read error. The chain recombines TRBV10-3 with TRBJ2-5; 8 bases match TRBD1. This CDR3 region has 17 residues. Germline CDR1 is ENHRY and CDR2 is SYGVKD. The CDR3 DNA is TGTGCCAGCAGTGAGTCTCCCCCCGGGACAGGCCAAGAGACCCAGTACTTC. It specifies CASSESPPGTGQETQYF.

This clonotype showed up many times. CDR3 amino acids: CSVDGDAEAFF. The CDR3 DNA follows: TGCAGCGTTGACGGAGACGCTGAAGCTTTCTTT. The chain is built from TRBV29-1 and TRBJ1-1, with unresolved D. V was trimmed by 3 bases and J by 6 bases, leaving 8 bases between them. The CDR3 totals 11 residues. CDR1 SQVTM and CDR2 ANQGSEA come from the germline V gene.

At least ten counts were recorded for this clonotype. The chain links TRBV7-2 to TRBJ2-1; D not certain. The V gene lost 5 bases and the J gene lost 0 bases, with 8 bases spanning the gap. Germline V gene sequence: CDR1 SGHTA, CDR2 FQGNSA. The CDR3 contains 14 residues. The CDR3 protein is CASSPYGSYNEQFF. The CDR3 DNA reads as TGTGCCAGCAGCCCCTATGGCTCCTACAATGAGCAGTTCTTC.

The chain uses TRBV7-9 and TRBJ2-2; D may correspond to TRBD1 or TRBD2 (5 bases each). The V gene lost 6 bases and the J gene lost 0 bases, with 11 bases spanning the gap. This CDR3 is built from 15 residues. CDR1 is SEHNR and CDR2 is FQNEAQ in the germline V gene (reference sequence). CDR3 in DNA: TGTGCCAGCAGACGGGGCGGATCGAACACCGGGGAGCTGTTTTTT. Translated, it gives CASRRGGSNTGELFF.

This clonotype was recorded once. The V gene is TRBV7-2, the J gene TRBJ1-2, with no clear D. CDR1 and CDR2 (germline): SGHTA, FQGNSA. The V gene lost 2 bases and the J gene lost 2 bases, with 9 bases spanning the gap. The CDR3 has 14 amino acids. The CDR3 DNA follows: TGTGCCAGCAGCTTATCCTACCTAAACTATGGCTACACCTTC. The encoded protein is CASSLSYLNYGYTF.

This clonotype was observed many times. The chain carries TRBV18 and TRBJ1-1; tentative D call: TRBD1 (6 bases). The CDR3 loop spans 12 amino acids. V gave up 2 bases and J gave up 11 bases, with 12 bases separating them. CDR1 is KGHSH, CDR2 LQKENI, per germline. The CDR3 spells CASSPGGEFAFF. CDR3 DNA: TGTGCCAGCTCACCAGGGGGCGAATTTGCTTTCTTT.

This clonotype was counted between two and nine times. The chain recombines TRBV9 with TRBJ2-1, with unresolved D. The CDR3 runs 15 residues. Germline-derived CDR1 and CDR2 are SGDLS and YYNGEE. Trimming removed 0 bases from V and 0 bases from J, with 7 bases in between. This CDR3 reads CASSVDPSSYNEQFF. In DNA, the CDR3 is TGTGCCAGCAGCGTAGACCCGAGCTCCTACAATGAGCAGTTCTTC.

In this sample, this clonotype turned up many times. This rearrangement joins TRBV20-1 to TRBJ2-1, with 7 bases identical to TRBD2. Germline V CDR1 and CDR2: DFQATT, SNEGSKA (reference sequence). The V gene end was trimmed by 0 bases and the J gene end by 7 bases; junction bases not matched to a gene: 27. This CDR3 spans 21 amino acids. The CDR3 loop is CSARERPRDYLYPLGGNEQFF. The DNA of the CDR3 is TGCAGTGCTAGAGAGCGCCCCCGGGACTACCTTTACCCCCTCGGGGGTAATGAGCAGTTCTTC.

The chain is built from TRBV7-3 and TRBJ2-5; 9 nucleotides agree with TRBD2. The germline gives CDR1 SGHTA, CDR2 FQGTGA. The CDR3 length is 15 residues. The trim removed 5 bases at V and 3 bases at J, leaving 7 bases unmatched. The CDR3 DNA reads as TGTGCCAGCAGCAGCTTAGCGGGGGTGGAAGAGACCCAGTACTTC. It specifies CASSSLAGVEETQYF.

This chain links TRBV20-1 with TRBJ1-2, with 7 bases lining up with TRBD1. The CDR3 is 14 residues long. Looked up from germline, CDR1 is DFQATT and CDR2 is SNEGSKA (reference sequence). V gave up 4 bases and J gave up 4 bases; unmatched junction bases: 9. For the CDR3, the DNA is TGCAGTGCTACTTCTACCGGACAGGCCTATGGCTACACCTTC. Encoded protein: CSATSTGQAYGYTF.

The chain is built from TRBV29-1 and TRBJ1-2, with D maybe TRBD1 (6 bases). The V end was cut by 4 bases, the J end by 5 bases, with 17 bases between. The CDR3 extends over 14 amino acids. CDR1 is SQVTM and CDR2 is ANQGSEA in the germline V gene. This CDR3 is CSVVTTGLRYGYTF. CDR3 coding DNA: TGCAGCGTTGTAACTACAGGGCTTCGATATGGCTACACCTTC.

This clonotype was picked up many times. V and J are TRBV29-1 and TRBJ2-1; D tentatively reads TRBD1 or TRBD2 (5 bases each). There are 16 residues in the CDR3. Germline V gene lookup returns CDR1 SQVTM and CDR2 ANQGSEA. Trimming stripped 6 bases from V and 1 base from J, with 19 bases between. The CDR3: CSVNPGEGPSYNEQFF. The CDR3 DNA follows: TGCAGCGTCAACCCCGGTGAGGGACCATCCTACAATGAGCAGTTCTTC.

The V and J genes are TRBV27 and TRBJ2-2; 9 nucleotides match TRBD2. The length of the CDR3 is 17 residues. Germline CDR1 is MNHEY and CDR2 is SMNVEV (reference sequence). The trim removed 2 bases at V and 0 bases at J, leaving 4 bases unmatched. The CDR3 protein is CASSLSGGTPNTGELFF. The CDR3 DNA reads as TGTGCCAGCAGTTTAAGCGGGGGGACACCGAACACCGGGGAGCTGTTTTTT.

The genes are TRBV6-1 and TRBJ1-2; D remains unclear. CDR1 is MNHNS and CDR2 is SASEGT in the germline V gene. The V gene lost 6 bases and the J gene lost 1 base, with 12 bases spanning the gap. The CDR3 length is 14 residues. The CDR3 sequence: CASSWLRGNYGYTF. The CDR3 nucleotides read TGTGCCAGCAGCTGGTTACGGGGTAACTATGGCTACACCTTC.

This clonotype was recorded many times. The chain's CDR3 is CSAREEGRIVYNEQFF. The CDR3 region has the DNA TGCAGTGCTAGAGAGGAGGGGAGGATTGTTTACAATGAGCAGTTCTTC. The V and J genes are TRBV20-1 and TRBJ2-1; weak D call: TRBD2 (6 bases). CDR3 length equals 16 residues. Germline V gene lookup returns CDR1 DFQATT and CDR2 SNEGSKA (reference sequence). Trimming cost V 0 bases and J 4 bases, with 16 bases left between them.